These T cell receptor beta chains were read from a single sample in a study of Graves' ophthalmopathy and Graves' hyperthyroidism. TCRdb re-derived calls from the multiplex PCR reads in MiXCR, one entry per CDR3 protein. The data show roughly 600,000 distinct CDR3 sequences, less than 40% seen once. Material: peripheral blood or thyroid tissue (not recorded which). The receptors here all came from an adult man with Graves' hyperthyroidism. CDR3s include the opening cysteine and the closing phenylalanine or tryptophan. D genes are given only for firm matches. Size tells how often a clone was seen (once, few, many) or the class of an expanded clone, and some rows leave it out.

>.|TRBJ1-4|.|14|TRBV29-1
TGCAGCCAAGATTTTGTAGGGCTCGATGAAAAACTGTTTTTT
CSQDFVGLDEKLFF
>TRBD1|TRBJ1-1|.|14|TRBV12-3/TRBV12-4
TGTGCCAGCAGATCCCGGGACAGTTCTTTTGAGGCTTTCTTT
CASRSRDSSFEAFF
>.|TRBJ1-6|.|13|TRBV4-1
TGCGCCAGCAGCCCTTTGTTTAATTCACCCCTCCACTTT
CASSPLFNSPLHF
>.|TRBJ1-1|.|16|TRBV6-1
TGTGCCAGCAGTCCGCCCCTCGGGGGTCAGAACACTGAAGCTTTCTTT
CASSPPLGGQNTEAFF
>.|TRBJ2-7|many|14|TRBV7-9
TGCGCCAGCAGCCAAGAGAACGGACCCTACGAGCAGTACTTC
CASSQENGPYEQYF
>.|TRBJ1-1|many|12|TRBV19
TGTGCCAGTAAGCAGGAGAACACTGAAGCTTTCTTT
CASKQENTEAFF
>TRBD1|TRBJ1-2|many|13|TRBV29-1
TGCAGCACTGCAGAGGGGACAGGGGGCCGAGACACCTTC
CSTAEGTGGRDTF
>.|TRBJ1-1|few|14|TRBV28
TGTGCCAGCAGGCGCTCCGACAGGAACACTGAAGCTTTCTTT
CASRRSDRNTEAFF
>.|TRBJ2-7|few|13|TRBV5-5
TGTGCCAGCAGCTGGGGGGGGCCCTACGAGCAGTACTTC
CASSWGGPYEQYF
>.|TRBJ1-2|many|12|TRBV5-8
TGTGCCAGCAGCTTGGGGACGGGGAGCTACACCTTC
CASSLGTGSYTF
>.|TRBJ2-7|many|15|TRBV20-1
TGCAGTGCTAGCCCCCTGACAGCGGCTTCCTACGAGCAGTACTTC
CSASPLTAASYEQYF
>.|TRBJ2-7|.|14|TRBV28
TGTGCCAGCAGTCTCGGACAACACTCCTACGAGCAGTACTTC
CASSLGQHSYEQYF
>TRBD2|TRBJ2-1|once|16|TRBV5-1
TGCGCCAGCAGCTTGGCTTCTAGCGGGGTTTACAATGAGCAGTTCTTC
CASSLASSGVYNEQFF
>.|TRBJ2-7|.|15|TRBV7-9
TGTGCCTGGAGTAGGGTGTTCCCAAGCTCCTACGAGCAGTACTTC
CAWSRVFPSSYEQYF
>TRBD1|TRBJ2-7|.|15|TRBV28
TGTGCCAGCGGCCATGACAGGGTAGTAGTCTACGAGCAGTACTTC
CASGHDRVVVYEQYF
>.|TRBJ1-5|.|13|TRBV2
TGTGCCAGCAGTGAAGCGCGAGGACAGAATCAGCATTTT
CASSEARGQNQHF
>.|TRBJ2-3|few|16|TRBV19
TGTGCCAGTACCAGCCCAGGGGGGAGCGGCACAGATACGCAGTATTTT
CASTSPGGSGTDTQYF
>TRBD1|TRBJ1-5|many|14|TRBV28
TGTGCCAGCACCTCCACAGGGGGCGTGCAGCCCCAGCATTTT
CASTSTGGVQPQHF
>TRBD1|TRBJ1-5|many|15|TRBV10-3
TGTGCCATCAGTGAGACAGGGGATAGCAATCAGCCCCAGCATTTT
CAISETGDSNQPQHF
>.|TRBJ2-3|.|13|TRBV20-1
TGCAGTGCTAGTTTGCTTGGGGTGTCTACGCAGTATTTT
CSASLLGVSTQYF
>TRBD1|TRBJ1-1|.|14|TRBV7-9
TGTGCCAGCAGGTTACAGGGGTCCCAGCCCCTGGCTTTCTTT
CASRLQGSQPLAFF
>TRBD2|TRBJ2-3|few|15|TRBV9
TGTGCCAGCAGTACCGGGACTAGCGGGAGAGGTACGCAGTATTTT
CASSTGTSGRGTQYF
>TRBD2|TRBJ2-5|many|17|TRBV20-1
TGCAGTGCTAAGCCACCACTAGCGGGAGGGCCTGGGGAGACCCAGTACTTC
CSAKPPLAGGPGETQYF
>.|TRBJ1-1|.|14|TRBV10-3
TGTGCCAGCAGTGTACAGGGACCTCACACTGAAGCTTTCTTT
CASSVQGPHTEAFF
>TRBD1|TRBJ1-5|many|15|TRBV2
TGTGCCAGCAGTCACCAGGGACAGGATGGGTGGGCCCAGCATTTT
CASSHQGQDGWAQHF
>.|TRBJ1-1|many|16|TRBV19
TGTGCCAGCGCTTCCCCCGCAGTGTTTTGGAAAACTGAAGCTTTCTTT
CASASPAVFWKTEAFF
>.|TRBJ2-5|many|14|TRBV29-1
TGCAGCGTTGAAGCCGGTCAAGCACAAGAGACCCAGTACTTC
CSVEAGQAQETQYF
>.|TRBJ2-2|.|15|TRBV5-1
TGCGCCAGCAGCTTGGTGTTGGGGTTAACCGGGGAGCTGTTTTTT
CASSLVLGLTGELFF
>TRBD2|TRBJ2-1|.|15|TRBV25-1
TGTGCCAGCAGTCCAGGTTGGCGGGAGGATAATGAGCAGTTCTTC
CASSPGWREDNEQFF
>TRBD1|TRBJ1-1|.|15|TRBV2
TGTGCCAGCAGCCCAGGGACAGGGGTTTGGACTGAAGCTTTCTTT
CASSPGTGVWTEAFF
>.|TRBJ2-3|.|14|TRBV20-1
TGCAGTGCTAGAGGAGCTAGCGTTAGGGATACGCAGTATTTT
CSARGASVRDTQYF
>TRBD1|TRBJ1-1|many|14|TRBV12-3/TRBV12-4
TGTGCCAGCAGCACGACAGGGGGTCTCACTGAAGCTTTCTTT
CASSTTGGLTEAFF
>.|TRBJ1-1|many|13|TRBV10-2
TGCGCCAGCAGTGAGTCGTACGTTACTGAAGCTTTCTTT
CASSESYVTEAFF
>.|TRBJ1-4|.|15|TRBV3-1
TGTGCCAGCAGCCATCCCGGGACACTTAATGAAAAACTGTTTTTT
CASSHPGTLNEKLFF